The 19 T cell receptor beta chains presented below share a single source sample, sequenced in a study of blood T cell repertoires in COVID-19 (dated by TCRdb to the early 2020s). The library was produced with the immunoSEQ multiplex PCR assay. TCRdb took this table from immuneACCESS and kept in-frame rearrangements with V and J called. Such tables lack part of the clones; where checked against another copy, unresolved V genes explain under half of the gap, and the rest is unexplained. The sample profile shows fewer than 250,000 clones; roughly four fifths of them were found once. Approximately 4.8% of the sample comes from the top ten. Material for sequencing was peripheral blood. These receptors were collected from a woman aged 70-85 years with acute or convalescent COVID-19.

This clone occurred a few times. V usage is TRBV4-3 and J usage is TRBJ2-1; the match to TRBD1 covers 11 bases. Germline trimming cut 0 bases from V and 4 bases from J; bases unmatched to any gene: 5. Germline V gives CDR1 LGHNA, CDR2 YSLEER. CDR3 length: 17 amino acids. Here the CDR3 reads CASSQDLDRGPYNEQFF. The CDR3 DNA reads as TGCGCCAGCAGCCAAGACTTGGACAGGGGGCCTTACAATGAGCAGTTCTTC.

The count of this clone is one. The chain links TRBV5-1 to TRBJ2-7, with 11 bases matching TRBD1. Germline V CDR1 and CDR2: SGHRS, YFSETQ. The V and J ends lost 4 bases and 7 bases, in that order; junction bases with no gene match: 7. The CDR3 totals 14 residues. CDR3 in amino acids: CASSTGQGAGEQYF. The CDR3 nucleotides are TGCGCCAGCAGCACCGGACAGGGGGCGGGAGAGCAGTACTTC.

This chain joins TRBV4-1 and TRBJ1-4; D gene uncertain. Trimming stripped 0 bases from V and 8 bases from J, with 19 bases between. Germline V gives CDR1 MGHRA, CDR2 YSYEKL. This CDR3 spans 17 amino acids. The CDR3 DNA reads TGCGCCAGCAGCCAAGAACCCGGCCGCCCCGGGAAGGAAAAACTGTTTTTT. It encodes CASSQEPGRPGKEKLFF.

The chain links TRBV5-1 to TRBJ1-1, with D perhaps TRBD1 (5 bases). CDR3 length equals 14 residues. Germline V gene data show CDR1 as SGHRS and CDR2 as YFSETQ. V was clipped by 3 bases and J by 1 base, with 10 bases between them. CDR3 nucleotides: TGCGCCAGCAGCTGGGGCGGACAGAACACTGAAGCTTTCTTT. Protein product: CASSWGGQNTEAFF. The full variable domain, rest sourced from reference TRBV5-1 and TRBJ1-1, is KAGVTQTPRYLIKTRGQQVTLSCSPISGHRSVSWYQQTPGQGLQFLFEYFSETQRNKGNFPGRFSGRQFSNSRSEMNVSTLELGDSALYLCASSWGGQNTEAFFGQGTRLTVV.

J is TRBJ2-1 and V is TRBV25-1, with 9 bases identical to TRBD2. Trimming cost V 6 bases and J 4 bases; bases outside gene matches: 4. This CDR3 is built from 14 residues. Germline V gives CDR1 MGHDK, CDR2 SYGVNS. The DNA for the CDR3 is TGTGCCAGCAGAAGCGGGGGGAGTTACAATGAGCAGTTCTTC. Protein: CASRSGGSYNEQFF.

The chain employs TRBV3-1 (or the pseudogene TRBV3-2) and TRBJ1-1; 7 nucleotides line up with TRBD1. Germline V gives CDR1 LGHDT, CDR2 YNNKEL (reference sequence). J was trimmed by 11 bases and V by 4 bases; bases with no gene match: 13. The CDR3 extends over 14 amino acids. CDR3 sequence (DNA): TGTGCCAGCAGCCCCATCGGAGGCCAGGGGGAGGCTTTCTTT. It is translated as CASSPIGGQGEAFF.

This chain joins TRBV20-1 and TRBJ1-2, with a weak D call TRBD1 (6 bases). The ends were cut back, 3 bases at V and 8 bases at J, with 19 bases in the middle. Per the germline V gene, CDR1 is DFQATT and CDR2 is SNEGSKA (reference sequence). The CDR3 extends over 14 amino acids. CDR3 region: CSASLQGSILGYTF. The CDR3 bases are TGCAGTGCTAGTCTACAGGGTAGTATCTTGGGCTACACCTTC.

The CDR3 DNA is TGCGCCAGCAGCTTCCAACAGGGGGGTAATGAAAAACTGTTTTTT. This encodes CASSFQQGGNEKLFF. The chain is built from TRBV5-1 and TRBJ1-4, with 8 nucleotides matching TRBD1. In germline, CDR1 is SGHRS, CDR2 YFSETQ. This CDR3 region has 15 residues. V trimming: 2 bases; J trimming: 4 bases; junction bases outside the gene matches: 4.

The chain joins TRBV4-3 to TRBJ2-5, with 9 bases aligning to TRBD2. Looked up from germline, CDR1 is LGHNA and CDR2 is YSLEER. The trim removed 1 base at V and 4 bases at J, leaving 4 bases unmatched. The CDR3 covers 15 residues. CDR3 sequence reads: CASSQGLAEIETQYF. The CDR3 region has the DNA TGCGCCAGCAGCCAAGGACTAGCGGAAATAGAGACCCAGTACTTC.

This chain joins TRBV27 and TRBJ2-7; D remains ambiguous. CDR1 MNHEY and CDR2 SMNVEV come from the germline V gene (reference sequence). V gave up 1 base and J gave up 0 bases, with 13 bases separating them. This CDR3 contains 16 residues. As DNA, the CDR3 is TGTGCCAGCAGTTTATTGGCAGCGCGTTCCTCCTACGAGCAGTACTTC. Translating gives CASSLLAARSSYEQYF.

This sequence joins TRBV19 and TRBJ2-2; 10 bases map to TRBD2. This CDR3 is built from 23 residues. Germline loops: CDR1 LNHDA, CDR2 SQIVND (reference sequence). V lost 3 bases, J lost 5 bases, and 27 bases stayed unmatched. The CDR3 loop reads CASSIIPLIAGGTYPSRTGELFF. The CDR3 nucleotides are TGTGCCAGTAGTATCATACCCCTCATAGCGGGGGGTACGTATCCGAGTAGAACCGGGGAGCTGTTTTTT.

The chain uses TRBV4-2 and TRBJ2-5; TRBD2 matches at 8 bases. V gave up 4 bases and J gave up 5 bases; unmatched junction bases: 12. This CDR3 comprises 16 residues. Germline CDR1 reads LGHNA; CDR2 reads YNFKEQ. The CDR3 region has the DNA TGTGCCAGCAGCCCTCTTTCTGCGGGGGGCGGGGAGACCCAGTACTTC. Amino acids: CASSPLSAGGGETQYF.

This sequence joins TRBV3-1 (or the pseudogene TRBV3-2) and TRBJ2-5; the match to TRBD1 covers 10 bases. This CDR3 has 16 residues. Germline V CDR1 and CDR2: LGHDT, YNNKEL (reference sequence). V dropped 5 bases and J dropped 3; count of bases not matched to a gene: 9. The CDR3 spells CASSARDRGYKETQYF. The CDR3 DNA reads as TGTGCCAGCAGCGCCCGGGACAGGGGATATAAAGAGACCCAGTACTTC.

This clone came up a few times. The CDR3 sequence: CASSSLAGQGTDGYTF. Here the CDR3 DNA reads TGTGCCAGCAGCTCATTAGCGGGACAGGGTACGGATGGCTACACCTTC. The gene calls are TRBV28 and TRBJ1-2; 9 nucleotides agree with TRBD1. The germline gives CDR1 MDHEN, CDR2 SYDVKM. The V and J ends lost 6 bases and 6 bases, in that order; junction bases with no gene match: 14. The CDR3 runs 16 residues.

V gene TRBV10-2 combines with J gene TRBJ1-1; 8 nucleotides match TRBD1. With V trimmed by 3 bases and J by 1 base, 4 bases remained unmatched. The CDR3 loop spans 15 amino acids. CDR1 and CDR2 (germline): WSHSY, SAAADI. The CDR3 nucleotides are TGCGCCAGCAGTGACAGGGACAGGTGGAACACTGAAGCTTTCTTT. As protein: CASSDRDRWNTEAFF.

The chain combines TRBV20-1 with TRBJ1-5; a weak D match, TRBD1 (5 bases). Germline V lookup: CDR1 DFQATT, CDR2 SNEGSKA (reference sequence). This CDR3 contains 12 residues. V gave up 3 bases and J gave up 4 bases, with 7 bases separating them. DNA of the CDR3: TGCAGTGCTAGTCGGGGGAATCAGCCCCAGCATTTT. Translation: CSASRGNQPQHF.

The chain couples TRBV28 to TRBJ2-7; 7 bases agree with TRBD2. CDR3 length: 15 amino acids. J was trimmed by 2 bases and V by 2 bases; bases with no gene match: 6. Looked up from germline, CDR1 is MDHEN and CDR2 is SYDVKM. The CDR3 bases are TGTGCCAGCAGTTTAATGGCGGGGGAGGCCTACGAGCAGTACTTC. This gives the protein CASSLMAGEAYEQYF.

This chain uses TRBV24-1 with TRBJ1-5, with 7 bases matching TRBD1. Germline CDR1 is KGHDR and CDR2 is SFDVKD. Germline trimming cut 3 bases from V and 2 bases from J; bases unmatched to any gene: 3. The CDR3 is made up of 15 amino acids. CDR3 residues: CATSDPGQGNQPQHF. CDR3 sequence (DNA): TGTGCCACCAGTGATCCTGGACAGGGCAATCAGCCCCAGCATTTT.

The gene calls are TRBV11-1 and TRBJ2-5; D is possibly TRBD2 (7 bases). Germline V gene lookup returns CDR1 SGHAT and CDR2 FQDESV (reference sequence). This CDR3 is built from 16 residues. Trimming removed 6 bases at V and 4 bases at J, with 21 bases between. The CDR3 nucleotides are TGTGCCAGCAGAAAACTGGGGGGGCGATATGTAGAGACCCAGTACTTC. This encodes CASRKLGGRYVETQYF.